The 15 T cell receptor beta chains presented below share a single source sample, sequenced in a study of spatial heterogeneity in lung cancer. The time point is: blood at routine non-recurrence follow-up after resection. Unsorted whole RNA of tumor, nontumor lung or frozen PBMC was sequenced. TCRdb re-analysed the 5' RACE reads in MiXCR, keeping a single row per CDR3 protein. Of some 54,000 distinct CDR3 sequences detected, roughly 8.1% appear once; the ten largest clones hold 35%. Here the sequenced sample was PBMCs, taken at follow-up. The receptors derive from a female donor with early-stage non-small cell lung cancer.

V and J are TRBV7-2 and TRBJ1-5, with TRBD1 as a possible D gene (5 bases). The CDR3 length is 16 residues. V was shortened by 3 bases and J by 3 bases, with 15 bases between the two germline ends. Germline values: CDR1 SGHTA, CDR2 FQGNSA. The CDR3 spells CASSLNSQGVNQPQHF. In nucleotides, the CDR3 is TGTGCCAGCAGCTTGAATAGTCAGGGAGTCAATCAGCCCCAGCATTTT.

This clonotype was counted at least ten times. The rearrangement joins TRBV9 to TRBJ2-7; D possibly corresponds to TRBD1 (6 bases). V was pared by 0 bases and J by 4 bases, with 11 bases between. The CDR3 covers 14 residues. Germline values: CDR1 SGDLS, CDR2 YYNGEE. The CDR3 region is CASSVAGDGYEQYF. The CDR3 DNA is TGTGCCAGCAGCGTAGCAGGGGATGGTTACGAGCAGTACTTC.

The chain combines TRBV4-1 with TRBJ1-5; 8 bases map to TRBD1. Germline CDR1 and CDR2: MGHRA and YSYEKL. The J segment lost 0 bases and the V segment lost 2 bases, leaving 9 bases of the junction unmatched. The CDR3 has 18 residues. This CDR3 is CASSQMATGVGSNQPQHF. In DNA form, the CDR3 reads TGCGCCAGCAGCCAAATGGCGACAGGGGTTGGTAGCAATCAGCCCCAGCATTTT.

This clonotype was seen more than once but under ten times. J is TRBJ1-1 and V is TRBV4-1; no definite D call. The V gene lost 4 bases and the J gene lost 5 bases, with 11 bases spanning the gap. CDR1 MGHRA and CDR2 YSYEKL come from the germline V gene. This CDR3 is 13 amino acids long. CDR3 amino acids: CASSRGRGTEAFF. As DNA, the CDR3 is TGCGCCAGCAGCCGCGGCCGGGGAACTGAAGCTTTCTTT.

This chain links TRBV2 with TRBJ2-7; TRBD2 agrees at 8 bases. V lost 4 bases and J lost 5; bases outside the gene matches: 10. CDR1 and CDR2 (germline): SNHLY, FYNNEI. This CDR3 is 15 amino acids long. The CDR3 here is CASSALGGGMNEQYF. In DNA form, the CDR3 reads TGTGCCAGCAGTGCTCTGGGCGGGGGGATGAACGAGCAGTACTTC.

This clonotype was observed at least ten times. The V call is TRBV2, the J call TRBJ2-1; possible D gene TRBD2, 5 bases. The CDR3 spans 15 residues. V shed 7 bases and J shed 0 bases, with 13 bases lying between them. The germline V gene encodes CDR1 SNHLY and CDR2 FYNNEI. CDR3 in amino acids: CASMEPGYSYNEQFF. The CDR3 nucleotides are TGTGCCAGCATGGAGCCGGGGTACTCCTACAATGAGCAGTTCTTC.

This clonotype was found many times. The J gene is TRBJ1-5, the V gene TRBV20-1, with D unclear. V shed 2 bases and J shed 5 bases, with 13 bases lying between them. The CDR3 sequence is 14 residues long. Per the germline V gene, CDR1 is DFQATT and CDR2 is SNEGSKA (reference sequence). For the CDR3, the DNA is TGCAGTGCTAGAAGGCCAGGCGATCATCAGCCCCAGCATTTT. It codes for CSARRPGDHQPQHF.

Many counts were recorded for this clonotype. This chain connects TRBV7-9 to TRBJ1-1; no reliable D call. Per the germline V gene, CDR1 is SEHNR and CDR2 is FQNEAQ (reference sequence). The CDR3 totals 14 residues. The ends were cut back, 4 bases at V and 4 bases at J, with 13 bases in the middle. The CDR3 spells CASSSTVGSTEAFF. CDR3 DNA: TGTGCCAGCAGCTCTACAGTGGGGAGCACTGAAGCTTTCTTT.

This clonotype has just a few counts. This chain connects TRBV15 to TRBJ1-1, with 9 bases matching TRBD1. From germline, CDR1 is LNHNV and CDR2 YYDKDF (reference sequence). The V and J ends lost 3 bases and 1 base, in that order; junction bases with no gene match: 0. The CDR3 has 14 residues. The CDR3 spells CATSRDRGNTEAFF. Here the CDR3 DNA reads TGTGCCACCAGCAGGGACAGGGGGAACACTGAAGCTTTCTTT.

The genes are TRBV7-2 and TRBJ2-6; D gene uncertain. The ends were cut back, 10 bases at V and 0 bases at J, with 7 bases in the middle. Germline CDR1 SGHTA, CDR2 FQGNSA. The CDR3 is made up of 13 amino acids. DNA of the CDR3: TGTGCCACCACAAACTCTGGGGCCAACGTCCTGACTTTC. It is translated as CATTNSGANVLTF.

At least ten counts were recorded for this clonotype. The chain recombines TRBV7-9 with TRBJ1-2; D is possibly TRBD1 (5 bases). The CDR3 covers 16 residues. Germline CDR1 reads SEHNR; CDR2 reads FQNEAQ (reference sequence). The V end was cut by 5 bases, the J end by 2 bases, with 18 bases between. CDR3 in amino acids: CASSRSPGTENYGYTF. DNA of the CDR3: TGTGCCAGCAGCCGAAGCCCCGGGACGGAGAACTATGGCTACACCTTC.

This clonotype was detected a few times. This sequence joins TRBV19 and TRBJ2-5; D is perhaps TRBD2 (5 bases). The V end was cut by 11 bases, the J end by 4 bases, with 11 bases between. CDR1 LNHDA and CDR2 SQIVND come from the germline V gene (reference sequence). This CDR3 has 11 amino acids. The chain's CDR3 is CASQRGETQYF. In DNA form, the CDR3 reads TGTGCCTCCCAACGGGGAGAGACCCAGTACTTC.

This sequence joins TRBV5-6 and TRBJ2-7; no firm D call. V lost 4 bases and J 3 bases, leaving 11 bases between the germline ends. CDR1 SGHDT and CDR2 YYEEEE come from the germline V gene. There are 13 residues in the CDR3. For the CDR3, the DNA is TGTGCCAGCAGCACCAGACTCAGCTACGAGCAGTACTTC. The encoded protein is CASSTRLSYEQYF.

This clonotype has a count of ten or more. V gene TRBV6-2 or TRBV6-3 combines with J gene TRBJ1-4, with a tentative D call TRBD1 (5 bases). Trimming removed 2 bases from V and 5 bases from J, with 9 bases in between. The CDR3 extends over 14 amino acids. CDR1 is MNHEY, CDR2 SVGEGT, per germline. The CDR3 DNA sequence: TGTGCCAGCAGTTACGGACAAGTCAATGAAAAACTGTTTTTT. The encoded protein is CASSYGQVNEKLFF.

This clonotype occurred a few times. This chain connects TRBV20-1 to TRBJ1-2; D might be TRBD1 (6 bases). The germline CDR1 and CDR2 sequences are DFQATT and SNEGSKA (reference sequence). V shed 3 bases and J shed 5 bases, with 13 bases lying between them. The CDR3 extends over 13 amino acids. CDR3 loop: CSASGGAGYGYTF. As DNA, the CDR3 is TGCAGTGCTAGCGGGGGGGCTGGTTATGGCTACACCTTC.